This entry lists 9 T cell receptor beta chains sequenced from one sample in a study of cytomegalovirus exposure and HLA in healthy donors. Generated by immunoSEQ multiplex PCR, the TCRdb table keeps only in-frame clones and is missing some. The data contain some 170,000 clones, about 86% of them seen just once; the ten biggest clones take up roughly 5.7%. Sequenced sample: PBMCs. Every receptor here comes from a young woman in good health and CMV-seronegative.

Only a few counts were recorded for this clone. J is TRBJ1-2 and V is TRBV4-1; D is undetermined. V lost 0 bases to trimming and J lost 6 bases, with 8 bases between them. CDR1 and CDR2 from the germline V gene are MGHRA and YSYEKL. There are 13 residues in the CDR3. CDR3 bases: TGCGCCAGCAGCCAAGAGTTAGGTGATGGCTACACCTTC. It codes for CASSQELGDGYTF.

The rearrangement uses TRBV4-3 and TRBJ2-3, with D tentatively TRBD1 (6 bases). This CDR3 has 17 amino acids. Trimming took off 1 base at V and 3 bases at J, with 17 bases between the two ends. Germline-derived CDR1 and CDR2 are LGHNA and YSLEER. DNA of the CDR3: TGCGCCAGCAGCCAAGGTACAGGGAATGGCAGGACAGATACGCAGTATTTT. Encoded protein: CASSQGTGNGRTDTQYF.

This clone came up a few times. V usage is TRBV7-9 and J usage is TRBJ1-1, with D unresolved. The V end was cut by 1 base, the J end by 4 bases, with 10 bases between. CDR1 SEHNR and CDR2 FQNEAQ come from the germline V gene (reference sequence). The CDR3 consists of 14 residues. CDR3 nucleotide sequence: TGTGCCAGCAGCTTAGGAGTCGGTTTCACTGAAGCTTTCTTT. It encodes CASSLGVGFTEAFF.

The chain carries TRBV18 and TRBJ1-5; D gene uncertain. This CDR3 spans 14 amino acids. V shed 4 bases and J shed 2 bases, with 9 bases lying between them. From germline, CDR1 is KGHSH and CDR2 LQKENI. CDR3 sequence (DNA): TGTGCCAGCTCACTTGGGGTCGGCAATCAGCCCCAGCATTTT. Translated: CASSLGVGNQPQHF. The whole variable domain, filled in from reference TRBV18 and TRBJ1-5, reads NAGVMQNPRHLVRRRGQEARLRCSPMKGHSHVYWYRQLPEEGLKFMVYLQKENIIDESGMPKERFSAEFPKEGPSILRIQQVVRGDSAAYFCASSLGVGNQPQHFGDGTRLSIL.

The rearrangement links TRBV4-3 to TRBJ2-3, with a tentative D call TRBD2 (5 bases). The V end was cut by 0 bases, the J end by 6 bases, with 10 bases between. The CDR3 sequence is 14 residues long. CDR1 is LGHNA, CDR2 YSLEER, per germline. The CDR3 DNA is TGCGCCAGCAGCCAAGATCAGAGGGCTGATACGCAGTATTTT. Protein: CASSQDQRADTQYF.

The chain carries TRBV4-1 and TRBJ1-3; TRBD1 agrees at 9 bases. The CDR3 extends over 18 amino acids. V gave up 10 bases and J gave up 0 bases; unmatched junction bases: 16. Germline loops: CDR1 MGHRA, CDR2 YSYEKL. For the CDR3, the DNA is TGCGCCAACGCACAGTCCGGGACAGGGTGTCCCTCTGGAAACACCATATATTTT. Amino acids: CANAQSGTGCPSGNTIYF.

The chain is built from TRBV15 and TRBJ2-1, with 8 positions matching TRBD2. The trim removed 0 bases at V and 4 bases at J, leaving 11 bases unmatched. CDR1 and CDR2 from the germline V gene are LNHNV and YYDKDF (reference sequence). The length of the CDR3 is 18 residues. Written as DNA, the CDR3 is TGTGCCACCAGCAGAGATGGACGGGAGGGGACCCTATACAATGAGCAGTTCTTC. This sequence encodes CATSRDGREGTLYNEQFF.

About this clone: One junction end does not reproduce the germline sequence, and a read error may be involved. The CDR3 DNA follows: TGTGCCAGCAGCTTGCCTCCTGGACTAGTTAGCTTC. It codes for CASSLPPGLVSF. The chain links TRBV7-2 to TRBJ2-7; 7 nucleotides match TRBD2. The CDR3 covers 12 residues. Germline V gene data show CDR1 as SGHTA and CDR2 as FQGNSA.

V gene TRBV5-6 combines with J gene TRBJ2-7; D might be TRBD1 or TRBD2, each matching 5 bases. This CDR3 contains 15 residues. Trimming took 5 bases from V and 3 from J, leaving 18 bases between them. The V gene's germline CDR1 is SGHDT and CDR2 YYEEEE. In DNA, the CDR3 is TGTGCCAGCAGTCGCCCCGGGACGGCAAGCTACGAGCAGTACTTC. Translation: CASSRPGTASYEQYF.